This record concerns one T cell receptor beta chain sequence. Its cognate antigen is unknown. Unmatched junction bases numbered 12, after V lost 4 bases and J lost 9 bases. Germline V CDR1 and CDR2: LNHDA, SQIVND (reference sequence). The CDR3 covers 15 residues. Using its own MiXCR run on the 5' RACE reads, TCRdb lists one record per CDR3 protein. The repertoire holds 110,000 to 150,000 distinct CDR3 sequences, with less than 25% as singletons. The record originates from a study of T-cell memory formation after mild COVID-19. Overall study results and limits: There was no confirmation that second-wave clones peaking on day 37 were SARS-CoV-2 specific.

This TCR was sampled from an adult woman who had mild COVID-19 (a few samples of this study predate the infection). Cell type and time point are not known. The rearrangement uses TRBV19 and TRBJ2-1; 7 bases are a match to TRBD2. The sample comprised PBMCs or a T cell subset sorted from them (not recorded which). The CDR3 DNA sequence: TGTGCCAGTAGTAAGTCTAGCGGAAGGGCCAGTGAGCAGTTCTTC. It translates to CASSKSSGRASEQFF. Filled out from reference TRBV19 and TRBJ2-1, the complete variable domain reads DGGITQSPKYLFRKEGQNVTLSCEQNLNHDAMYWYRQDPGQGLRLIYYSQIVNDFQKGDIAEGYSVSREKKESFPLTVTSAQKNPTAFYLCASSKSSGRASEQFFGPGTRLTVL.